The clone carrying this T cell receptor (beta chain) was detected a few times. What it recognizes is unknown. Here immunoSEQ multiplex PCR was the method, and the copy in TCRdb shows in-frame clones only, minus some. The table includes around 50,000 clones, more than 70% detected once. This entry belongs to a study of T cells in tumors after PD-1 blockade. Study-wide context: Some patients also took daily vismodegib 150 mg during anti-PD-1 treatment. General study points: Blood contained approximately 41% of the tumor's TCR clonotypes.

From germline, CDR1 is LGHDT and CDR2 YNNKEL (reference sequence). The ends were cut back, 1 base at V and 7 bases at J, with 10 bases in the middle. The CDR3 contains 13 residues. This TCR came from a human donor with basal cell carcinoma. The rearrangement joins TRBV3-1 (or the pseudogene TRBV3-2) to TRBJ1-2, with D hard to call. The sequenced sample was PBMCs, obtained before anti-PD-1 treatment. CDR3 in DNA: TGTGCCAGCAGCCAAGGGGAGGTTTCTGGCTACACCTTC. It encodes CASSQGEVSGYTF.